The 23 T cell receptor beta chains given below trace back to one sample, sequenced in a study of metastatic and nonmetastatic thyroid tumors. Through MiXCR, TCRdb re-clonotyped the PCR reads. The sample gives about 6,500 clones, under 20% of which show up once; 24% is in the top ten. Patients had received no treatment of any kind before thyroid surgery. The source material was adjacent normal tissue. All receptors derive from a male donor with papillary thyroid cancer or a benign thyroid nodule (not recorded which). Some clones in this sample may be carry-over from other donors' samples.

This clone occurred many times. This chain links TRBV20-1 with TRBJ2-7, with 13 bases identical to TRBD2. The CDR3 has 13 residues. Looked up from germline, CDR1 is DFQATT and CDR2 is SNEGSKA (reference sequence). The DNA for the CDR3 is TGCTCGAGGACTAGCGGGAGCTCCTACGAGCAGTACTTC. Residues: CSRTSGSSYEQYF.

This clone was recorded a few times. This same CDR3 is encoded by further DNA sequences in the sample. J is TRBJ2-1 and V is TRBV7-9; 7 positions match TRBD2. The CDR3 covers 13 residues. Germline V lookup: CDR1 SEHNR, CDR2 FQNEAQ (reference sequence). V trimming: 4 bases; J trimming: 3 bases; junction bases outside the gene matches: 0. The CDR3 nucleotides are TGTGCCAGCAGCTCGGGGGGCTACAATGAGCAGTTCTTC. Encoded protein: CASSSGGYNEQFF.

This sequence joins TRBV20-1 and TRBJ1-2; unclear D gene. Trimming took off 2 bases at V and 8 bases at J, with 15 bases between the two ends. The CDR3 length is 13 residues. Germline CDR1 and CDR2: DFQATT and SNEGSKA (reference sequence). The DNA of the CDR3 is TGCAGTGCTAGAACGGCGTGGGTGCAGGGCTACACCTTC. Encoded protein: CSARTAWVQGYTF.

This clone ranks as medium-sized. This chain connects TRBV28 to TRBJ2-3; 10 positions agree with TRBD2. Losses at the gene ends were 5 bases for V and 5 bases for J; bases not matched to a gene: 19. From germline, CDR1 is MDHEN and CDR2 SYDVKM. The CDR3 covers 19 residues. Here the CDR3 reads CASSTPLTSGDTRGDTQYF. CDR3 nucleotide sequence: TGTGCCAGCAGTACCCCTCTTACTAGCGGGGACACTAGAGGAGATACGCAGTATTTT.

The chain employs TRBV7-9 and TRBJ2-5; the D gene is possibly TRBD1 (6 bases). This CDR3 has 13 amino acids. Germline V gene data show CDR1 as SEHNR and CDR2 as FQNEAQ (reference sequence). The V end was cut by 3 bases, the J end by 9 bases, with 14 bases between. The CDR3 loop reads CASSFQQGTAQYF. The CDR3 nucleotides read TGTGCCAGCAGCTTCCAACAGGGTACGGCCCAGTACTTC.

The CDR3 DNA sequence: TGTGCCAGCAGCAACCTCGGGACGGCTGGCTACACCTTC. It specifies CASSNLGTAGYTF. V usage is TRBV27 and J usage is TRBJ1-2, with a weak D call TRBD1 (5 bases). The ends were cut back, 6 bases at V and 7 bases at J, with 15 bases in the middle. This CDR3 spans 13 amino acids. Germline V gives CDR1 MNHEY, CDR2 SMNVEV (reference sequence).

A few counts support this clone. The rearrangement uses TRBV6-5 and TRBJ1-5; D possibly corresponds to TRBD1 (6 bases). This CDR3 has 13 amino acids. The germline CDR1 and CDR2 sequences are MNHEY and SVGAGI. V lost 4 bases, J lost 5 bases, and 9 bases lay in between. The CDR3 DNA reads TGTGCCAGCAGTTCCAGGGGAGATCAGCCCCAGCATTTT. It yields the protein CASSSRGDQPQHF.

V gene TRBV5-1 combines with J gene TRBJ2-7; TRBD1 aligns across 7 bases. From germline, CDR1 is SGHRS and CDR2 YFSETQ. The CDR3 is 15 amino acids. V lost 0 bases to trimming and J lost 5 bases; unmatched junction nucleotides: 8. The CDR3 coding sequence is TGCGCCAGCAGCTTGGCCTTTAACAGGGGCCACGAGCAGTACTTC. Translation: CASSLAFNRGHEQYF.

This clone appeared once. The DNA of the CDR3 is TGTGCCAGCAGCCAATACTCTCACGGCTACTATGGCTACACCTTC. As protein: CASSQYSHGYYGYTF. J is TRBJ1-2 and V is TRBV3-1; D is unresolved. V was cut by 2 bases and J by 3 bases, with 13 bases left in between. CDR3 size: 15 residues. Germline-derived CDR1 and CDR2 are LGHDT and YNNKEL (reference sequence).

This clone is labeled as medium-sized (0.01 to 0.1%). The chain has TRBV7-2 and TRBJ2-2, with D possibly TRBD1 on 6 matching bases. Germline CDR1 and CDR2: SGHTA and FQGNSA. Between the trimmed V and J ends, which lost 1 base and 5 bases, there was a span of 11 bases. The CDR3 is made up of 15 amino acids. CDR3 protein: CASSLGGPGTGELFF. Here the CDR3 DNA reads TGTGCCAGCAGCTTAGGGGGGCCGGGAACCGGGGAGCTGTTTTTT.

This sequence joins TRBV6-2 or TRBV6-3 and TRBJ2-1; TRBD2 aligns across 13 bases. CDR3 length equals 15 residues. Germline V gene sequence: CDR1 MNHEY, CDR2 SVGEGT. Trimming cost V 6 bases and J 3 bases; bases outside gene matches: 2. CDR3 sequence reads: CASRGTSGIYNEQFF. CDR3 sequence (DNA): TGTGCCAGCAGGGGGACTAGCGGGATCTACAATGAGCAGTTCTTC.

This clone rates as large (0.1 to 1%). The chain recombines TRBV6-1 with TRBJ2-3; 11 bases align to TRBD2. The CDR3 is made up of 15 amino acids. V lost 6 bases and J lost 2; bases outside the gene matches: 4. Germline values: CDR1 MNHNS, CDR2 SASEGT. The CDR3, as DNA: TGTGCCAGCAGACTACTAGCGGGGGACACAGATACGCAGTATTTT. Its translation: CASRLLAGDTDTQYF.

This clone was counted only a few times. A read error may explain this, as a much larger clone is one base away. Other DNA sequences in the same sample also yield this CDR3. The chain carries TRBV2 and TRBJ1-6, with D possibly being TRBD1 (5 bases). Germline V lookup: CDR1 SNHLY, CDR2 FYNNEI. This CDR3 has 14 amino acids. V lost 1 base and J lost 10, with 11 bases in between. In DNA form, the CDR3 reads TGTGCCAGCAGTGAAGGTGTGGGGGTCTCACCCCTCCACTTT. This sequence encodes CASSEGVGVSPLHF.

This clone is medium-sized. The CDR3 DNA reads as TGTGCTAGTGGTTTGGTACCTATAGTTGGCGGGATCTACGAGCAGTACTTC. This sequence encodes CASGLVPIVGGIYEQYF. The chain joins TRBV12-5 to TRBJ2-7, with D maybe TRBD2 (6 bases). The germline CDR1 and CDR2 sequences are LGHNT and FRNRAP. The CDR3 sequence is 17 residues long. V gave up 0 bases and J gave up 3 bases, with 18 bases separating them.

This clone was detected a few times. The chain couples TRBV27 to TRBJ1-5; D is undetermined. Germline V gene lookup returns CDR1 MNHEY and CDR2 SMNVEV (reference sequence). The V and J ends lost 3 bases and 5 bases respectively, with 11 bases between them. CDR3 length equals 14 residues. This chain's CDR3 is CASSLMGTDQPQHF. As DNA, the CDR3 is TGTGCCAGCAGTTTGATGGGAACCGATCAGCCCCAGCATTTT.

The rearrangement uses TRBV2 and TRBJ2-2, with D possibly being TRBD2 (5 bases). Germline assignment: CDR1 SNHLY and CDR2 FYNNEI. The CDR3 covers 13 residues. V lost 2 bases, J lost 6 bases, and 7 bases lay in between. The DNA of the CDR3 is TGTGCCAGCAGTGAACGGACTGCCGGGGAGCTGTTTTTT. This gives the protein CASSERTAGELFF.

The chain carries TRBV28 and TRBJ1-4; D gene unclear. From germline, CDR1 is MDHEN and CDR2 SYDVKM. With 5 bases removed from V and 0 bases from J, the gap between germline ends came to 13 bases. The CDR3 consists of 16 residues. The chain's CDR3 is CASSRVGRATNEKLFF. The CDR3 DNA sequence: TGTGCCAGCAGTCGGGTGGGAAGGGCAACTAATGAAAAACTGTTTTTT.

The rearrangement joins TRBV15 to TRBJ2-6; 7 nucleotides line up with TRBD1. V trimming: 8 bases; J trimming: 4 bases; junction bases outside the gene matches: 11. The germline gives CDR1 LNHNV, CDR2 YYDKDF (reference sequence). The CDR3 runs 16 residues. The CDR3 spells CATPTGPTGGANVLTF. CDR3 sequence (DNA): TGTGCCACCCCGACAGGGCCTACGGGGGGGGCCAACGTCCTGACTTTC.

This clone has only a few counts. The junction does not match germline at one end; this may be a read error. The chain has TRBV28 and TRBJ2-5; TRBD1 aligns across 9 bases. The V gene's germline CDR1 is MDHEN and CDR2 SYDVKM. The CDR3 has 17 amino acids. CDR3 DNA: TGTGCCAGTTCAACAACGTGGACAGGGGCCGACCAAGAGACCCGGTACTTC. This gives the protein CASSTTWTGADQETRYF.

A few counts support this clone. The CDR3: CATSRDGIGHYGYTF. The CDR3 nucleotides read TGTGCCACCAGCAGAGATGGTATTGGCCACTATGGCTACACCTTC. V usage is TRBV15 and J usage is TRBJ1-2; D call uncertain. The CDR3 is 15 residues long. Looked up from germline, CDR1 is LNHNV and CDR2 is YYDKDF (reference sequence). The V gene lost 0 bases and the J gene lost 3 bases, with 11 bases spanning the gap.

This clone was picked up a small number of times. One junction end does not reproduce the germline sequence, and a read error may be involved. The chain links TRBV2 to TRBJ2-1; no firm D call. Germline V gene sequence: CDR1 SNHLY, CDR2 FYNNEI. The CDR3 sequence is 14 residues long. CDR3 nucleotide sequence: TGTGCCAGCAGTGAAGCCCGAACACGACAACCTGGTATCTTC. Translating it yields CASSEARTRQPGIF.

This clone has a handful of counts. V is TRBV20-1 and J is TRBJ2-7, with 7 bases aligning to TRBD1. The J segment lost 10 bases and the V segment lost 0 bases, leaving 9 bases of the junction unmatched. The CDR3 contains 13 residues. Germline lookup yields CDR1 DFQATT and CDR2 SNEGSKA (reference sequence). Here the CDR3 DNA reads TGCAGTGCTAGAGATCAGGGGACAGCCTCTCAGTACTTC. Its protein is CSARDQGTASQYF.

CDR3 amino acids: CASSVGTSGGLQETQYF. The DNA for the CDR3 is TGTGCCAGCAGCGTCGGGACTAGCGGGGGTTTACAAGAGACCCAGTACTTC. The chain has TRBV9 and TRBJ2-5; TRBD2 agrees at 14 bases. V dropped 2 bases and J dropped 2; count of bases not matched to a gene: 5. This CDR3 is 17 amino acids long. Germline CDR1 and CDR2: SGDLS and YYNGEE.